This passage covers 30 T cell receptor beta chains from one sample sequenced in a study of T cells after yellow fever vaccination. In TCRdb, the 5' RACE reads were re-called with MiXCR into one record per CDR3 protein. The profile covers around 140,000 distinct CDR3 sequences, with about 8% appearing a single time and roughly 0.77% taken by the ten largest. The sequencing here drew on CD4+ T cells sorted from PBMCs, taken 5 days after the yellow fever booster vaccination. The origin of the receptors is a young man who received the YFV17D yellow fever vaccine.

This clonotype was counted ten times or more. The rearrangement links TRBV3-1 to TRBJ2-3; D perhaps matches TRBD2 (6 bases). Germline loops: CDR1 LGHDT, CDR2 YNNKEL (reference sequence). Trimming stripped 1 base from V and 8 bases from J, with 13 bases between. The CDR3 is 14 residues long. CDR3 protein: CASSQVEGVGTQYF. The CDR3 DNA reads as TGTGCCAGCAGCCAAGTGGAGGGCGTCGGTACGCAGTATTTT.

This clonotype appeared many times. The chain carries TRBV20-1 and TRBJ1-5; weak D call: TRBD1 (6 bases). Looked up from germline, CDR1 is DFQATT and CDR2 is SNEGSKA (reference sequence). Trimming pared 3 bases from V and 7 bases from J, leaving 16 bases between. The CDR3 covers 14 residues. The DNA of the CDR3 is TGCAGTGCTAGTTCTGAGGGGGGCCGGCAGCCCCAGCATTTT. Its protein is CSASSEGGRQPQHF.

This clonotype was observed at least ten times. V gene TRBV7-2 combines with J gene TRBJ2-5, with 7 nucleotides matching TRBD1. CDR1 and CDR2 (germline): SGHTA, FQGNSA. Trimming cost V 6 bases and J 12 bases; bases outside gene matches: 19. This CDR3 is 15 amino acids long. CDR3: CASSTGTELYKGEYF. The CDR3 DNA reads TGTGCCAGCAGTACCGGGACAGAGTTATACAAAGGAGAGTACTTC. Together with reference TRBV7-2 and TRBJ2-5, the CDR3 gives the full variable domain: GAGVSQSPSNKVTEKGKDVELRCDPISGHTALYWYRQSLGQGLEFLIYFQGNSAPDKSGLPSDRFSAERTGGSVSTLTIQRTQQEDSAVYLCASSTGTELYKGEYFGPGTRLLVL.

V and J are TRBV5-4 and TRBJ2-6; weak D call: TRBD2 (5 bases). V lost 0 bases to trimming and J lost 2 bases, with 6 bases between them. This CDR3 spans 15 amino acids. Germline-derived CDR1 and CDR2 are SGHNT and YYREEE (reference sequence). The CDR3 region has the DNA TGTGCCAGCAGCTTGGGAGGGCCTGGGGCCAACGTCCTGACTTTC. It yields the protein CASSLGGPGANVLTF.

This clonotype was seen at least ten times. The V gene is TRBV5-1, the J gene TRBJ1-2; D possibly corresponds to TRBD1 (5 bases). Germline-derived CDR1 and CDR2 are SGHRS and YFSETQ. Trimming removed 4 bases at V and 8 bases at J, with 21 bases between. The CDR3 runs 15 residues. This CDR3 reads CASSPPGPGHSGYTF. CDR3 sequence (DNA): TGCGCCAGCAGCCCCCCGGGACCGGGGCATTCGGGCTACACCTTC.

V usage is TRBV20-1 and J usage is TRBJ2-3, with TRBD2 identical over 7 bases. Germline-derived CDR1 and CDR2 are DFQATT and SNEGSKA (reference sequence). CDR3 length: 15 amino acids. The V and J ends lost 2 bases and 5 bases, in that order; junction bases with no gene match: 10. This CDR3 reads CSARPSGRGEDTQYF. In DNA form, the CDR3 reads TGCAGTGCTAGACCTAGCGGCCGAGGAGAAGATACGCAGTATTTT.

A remark on this clonotype: This may stem from a read error, because a much larger clone lies one nucleotide away. The chain carries TRBV23-1 and TRBJ2-7; D is perhaps TRBD2 (5 bases). TRBV23-1 is given ORF status, its function remaining uncertain. The CDR3 length is 16 residues. Trimming stripped 0 bases from V and 2 bases from J, with 14 bases between. The CDR3 DNA reads as TGCGCCAGCAGTCAATCGAGTGCAAGGAGGCCCTACGAGCAGTACTTC. Its protein product is CASSQSSARRPYEQYF.

At least ten counts were recorded for this clonotype. V usage is TRBV27 and J usage is TRBJ1-5; TRBD1 matches at 7 bases. The CDR3 is 13 amino acids. Germline lookup yields CDR1 MNHEY and CDR2 SMNVEV (reference sequence). Trimming removed 6 bases from V and 4 bases from J; junction bases left unmatched: 3. CDR3 sequence (DNA): TGTGCCAGCAGACAGGGGAAGAATCAGCCCCAGCATTTT. This codes for CASRQGKNQPQHF.

A few counts support this clonotype. The chain combines TRBV6-5 with TRBJ1-5; 7 bases are shared with TRBD1. Losses at the gene ends were 5 bases for V and 7 bases for J; bases not matched to a gene: 5. Looked up from germline, CDR1 is MNHEY and CDR2 is SVGAGI. The CDR3 contains 13 residues. CDR3 residues: CASSRTGVQPQHF. CDR3 nucleotide sequence: TGTGCCAGCAGTCGTACAGGGGTCCAGCCCCAGCATTTT.

This clonotype was observed many times. The chain couples TRBV28 to TRBJ2-7; TRBD1 matches at 10 bases. CDR1 and CDR2 from the germline V gene are MDHEN and SYDVKM. The CDR3 sequence is 14 residues long. J lost 6 bases, V lost 4 bases, and 6 bases had no gene match. The CDR3 region has the DNA TGTGCCAGCAGTTCGGGACAGGGGTTTGTCGAGCAGTACTTC. Translated, it gives CASSSGQGFVEQYF. The full variable domain, completed using reference TRBV28 and TRBJ2-7, is DVKVTQSSRYLVKRTGEKVFLECVQDMDHENMFWYRQDPGLGLRLIYFSYDVKMKEKGDIPEGYSVSREKKERFSLILESASTNQTSMYLCASSSGQGFVEQYFGPGTRLTVT.

The rearrangement uses TRBV15 and TRBJ1-3; TRBD1 might be the D (5 bases). The CDR3 runs to 17 residues. V shed 3 bases and J shed 0 bases, with 15 bases lying between them. CDR1 LNHNV and CDR2 YYDKDF come from the germline V gene (reference sequence). CDR3 amino acids: CATSRGGTSYSGNTIYF. The DNA for the CDR3 is TGTGCCACCAGCAGGGGGGGGACGAGCTACTCTGGAAACACCATATATTTT.

At least ten counts were recorded for this clonotype. The CDR3 loop reads CASSWSAGPNTGELFF. DNA for the CDR3: TGTGCCAGCAGCTGGAGCGCGGGACCCAACACCGGGGAGCTGTTTTTT. This rearrangement joins TRBV6-1 to TRBJ2-2, with D perhaps TRBD2 (6 bases). Trimming removed 6 bases at V and 2 bases at J, with 16 bases between. CDR3 length: 16 residues. Germline loops: CDR1 MNHNS, CDR2 SASEGT.

In the case of this clonotype: A much larger clone differs from this one at a single base, so this may be a read error. V and J are TRBV24-1 and TRBJ2-1, with a tentative D call TRBD2 (5 bases). Trimming stripped 4 bases from V and 7 bases from J, with 16 bases between. Germline V gene sequence: CDR1 KGHDR, CDR2 SFDVKD. This CDR3 spans 15 amino acids. CDR3 in amino acids: CATSDTRRSVNEQFF. CDR3 in DNA: TGTGCCACCAGTGACACGAGGAGGAGTGTTAATGAGCAGTTCTTC.

This clonotype was observed a handful of times. The chain links TRBV5-4 to TRBJ2-1, with 8 bases that match TRBD1. With 3 bases clipped from V and 4 bases from J, the junction kept 6 bases outside the gene matches. The germline V gene encodes CDR1 SGHNT and CDR2 YYREEE (reference sequence). The CDR3 is 15 residues long. CDR3 protein: CASSYDRGRYNEQFF. The CDR3 DNA reads as TGTGCCAGCAGCTACGACAGGGGACGGTACAATGAGCAGTTCTTC.

This clonotype was counted ten times or more. The V and J genes are TRBV2 and TRBJ2-3, with 7 bases matching TRBD1. This CDR3 contains 15 residues. Trimming at V came to 6 bases and at J to 3 bases, leaving 9 bases not matched to a gene. The germline CDR1 and CDR2 sequences are SNHLY and FYNNEI. The CDR3, as DNA: TGTGCCAGCAGCTTACAGGGGCAAGGGACAGATACGCAGTATTTT. Protein sequence: CASSLQGQGTDTQYF. The variable domain in full, completed from reference TRBV2 and TRBJ2-3, reads EPEVTQTPSHQVTQMGQEVILRCVPISNHLYFYWYRQILGQKVEFLVSFYNNEISEKSEIFDDQFSVERPDGSNFTLKIRSTKLEDSAMYFCASSLQGQGTDTQYFGPGTRLTVL.

Ten or more counts support this clonotype. This chain links TRBV10-1 with TRBJ2-7, with TRBD2 matching 8 bases. The ends lost 3 bases at V and 6 bases at J; junction bases unmatched: 10. The CDR3 covers 15 residues. Germline assignment: CDR1 WNHNN and CDR2 SYGVQD (reference sequence). The CDR3 coding sequence is TGCGCCAGCAGTGAAAATCTGGGACTAGGCGCCGAGCAGTACTTC. It specifies CASSENLGLGAEQYF.

In its sample, this clonotype was seen many times. This sequence joins TRBV20-1 and TRBJ2-7; 7 bases line up with TRBD2. Trimming at V came to 8 bases and at J to 5 bases, leaving 15 bases not matched to a gene. Germline V lookup: CDR1 DFQATT, CDR2 SNEGSKA (reference sequence). CDR3 length: 14 amino acids. The chain's CDR3 is CSSRSAGRGDEQYF. DNA of the CDR3: TGCAGTTCCAGATCAGCTGGGAGGGGCGACGAGCAGTACTTC.

Turning to this clonotype: A clone one base away is much larger, so this may be a read error. The J gene is TRBJ2-7, the V gene TRBV6-6; D uncertain. Germline V gene data show CDR1 as MNHNY and CDR2 as SVGAGI (reference sequence). CDR3 length: 13 amino acids. V was clipped by 0 bases and J by 7 bases, with 10 bases between them. CDR3 amino acids: CASSYSNCEEQYF. In DNA form, the CDR3 reads TGTGCCAGCAGTTACTCGAACTGTGAGGAGCAGTACTTC.

This clonotype was counted at least ten times. The genes are TRBV5-1 and TRBJ2-5; TRBD2 might be the D (6 bases). V lost 2 bases and J 5 bases, leaving 16 bases between the germline ends. The CDR3 runs to 15 residues. Per germline, CDR1 SGHRS and CDR2 YFSETQ. The CDR3 DNA sequence: TGCGCCAGCAGCTTATCCCGCGGAGGGAAGGAGACCCAGTACTTC. Translated, it gives CASSLSRGGKETQYF. Full variable domain (remainder filled in from reference TRBV5-1 and TRBJ2-5): KAGVTQTPRYLIKTRGQQVTLSCSPISGHRSVSWYQQTPGQGLQFLFEYFSETQRNKGNFPGRFSGRQFSNSRSEMNVSTLELGDSALYLCASSLSRGGKETQYFGPGTRLLVL.

This clonotype was counted at least ten times. The chain recombines TRBV24-1 with TRBJ2-1; 9 bases are shared with TRBD2. The V and J ends lost 3 bases and 7 bases, in that order; junction bases with no gene match: 15. The CDR3 is made up of 18 amino acids. Germline CDR1 reads KGHDR; CDR2 reads SFDVKD. CDR3 nucleotide sequence: TGTGCCACCAGTGATACACCCTCAGGAGGACTAGCGACAAATGAGCAGTTCTTC. Protein: CATSDTPSGGLATNEQFF.

At least ten counts were recorded for this clonotype. The chain has TRBV5-1 and TRBJ2-1; the D gene is possibly TRBD2 (6 bases). The V gene lost 0 bases and the J gene lost 8 bases, with 12 bases spanning the gap. The length of the CDR3 is 14 residues. CDR1 and CDR2 from the germline V gene are SGHRS and YFSETQ. The CDR3: CASSLAGSRDEQFF. The CDR3 nucleotides read TGCGCCAGCAGCTTGGCCGGGAGTAGGGATGAGCAGTTCTTC.

As concerns this clonotype: A much larger clone differs from this one at a single base, so this may be a read error. This CDR3 reads CASSWGEKETQYF. The CDR3 DNA sequence: TGTGCCAGCAGCTGGGGAGAGAAAGAGACCCAGTACTTC. This chain links TRBV7-9 with TRBJ2-5; weak D call: TRBD2 (5 bases). This CDR3 comprises 13 residues. Germline V gene lookup returns CDR1 SEHNR and CDR2 FQNEAQ (reference sequence). V was cut by 4 bases and J by 3 bases, with 9 bases left in between.

This clonotype was observed at least ten times. The chain links TRBV12-3 or TRBV12-4 to TRBJ1-2; a possible D gene is TRBD1 (5 bases). There are 12 residues in the CDR3. The ends were cut back, 8 bases at V and 9 bases at J, with 16 bases in the middle. CDR3 DNA sequence: TGTGCCAGCCTCCAAAGGGGCAGTAGCTACACCTTC. It is translated as CASLQRGSSYTF.

This clonotype showed up many times. The chain couples TRBV5-1 to TRBJ2-2, with D uncertain. Germline V CDR1 and CDR2: SGHRS, YFSETQ. There are 13 residues in the CDR3. Trimming removed 1 base at V and 8 bases at J, with 9 bases between. In DNA, the CDR3 is TGCGCCAGCAGCTTGAACCCGGAGGGGGAGCTGTTTTTT. Translated, it gives CASSLNPEGELFF.

This clonotype was seen ten or more times. This sequence joins TRBV7-9 and TRBJ2-7; 10 bases fit TRBD1. Germline CDR1 is SEHNR and CDR2 is FQNEAQ (reference sequence). The CDR3 has 14 residues. After removal of 5 bases from V and 3 bases from J, the junction contained 4 bases not matched to a gene. As DNA, the CDR3 is TGTGCCAGCAGCCGGACAGGGGGAGACTACGAGCAGTACTTC. Translating it yields CASSRTGGDYEQYF.

This clonotype was recorded many times. The rearrangement joins TRBV3-1 to TRBJ2-1; no definite D call. This CDR3 is built from 14 residues. Germline CDR1 LGHDT, CDR2 YNNKEL (reference sequence). Trimming shortened V by 2 bases and J by 0 bases, and 5 bases separated the two germline ends. CDR3 DNA: TGTGCCAGCAGCCAACTAAGCTCCTACAATGAGCAGTTCTTC. This translates into CASSQLSSYNEQFF.

This clonotype was seen repeatedly, ten times or more. J is TRBJ2-7 and V is TRBV25-1, with 8 bases lining up with TRBD2. Germline V gene data show CDR1 as MGHDK and CDR2 as SYGVNS. V shed 2 bases, J shed 2 bases, and the junction held 8 bases outside the gene matches. This CDR3 region has 16 residues. CDR3: CASSEAGQGLAYEQYF. In DNA, the CDR3 is TGTGCCAGCAGTGAAGCCGGGCAGGGACTAGCCTACGAGCAGTACTTC.

The sample holds many counts of this clonotype. This chain links TRBV12-5 with TRBJ2-2, with 8 positions matching TRBD1. CDR1 and CDR2 from the germline V gene are LGHNT and FRNRAP. The CDR3 extends over 17 amino acids. The junction had 7 bases not matched to a gene; V was cut back by 3 bases and J by 1 base. CDR3 coding DNA: TGTGCTAGTGGTTTCCTTCTAGGACAGGGGAACACCGGGGAGCTGTTTTTT. It encodes CASGFLLGQGNTGELFF.

The J gene is TRBJ2-7, the V gene TRBV20-1, with 9 bases that match TRBD2. Germline V gene data show CDR1 as DFQATT and CDR2 as SNEGSKA (reference sequence). This CDR3 spans 16 amino acids. The junction had 12 bases not matched to a gene; V was cut back by 1 base and J by 5 bases. The CDR3 reads CSARGWASGTINEQYF. The DNA of the CDR3 is TGCAGTGCTAGAGGTTGGGCTAGCGGGACTATAAACGAGCAGTACTTC.

In this sample, this clonotype turned up many times. The chain combines TRBV27 with TRBJ2-1; TRBD1 aligns across 9 bases. The junction had 6 bases not matched to a gene; V was cut back by 0 bases and J by 6 bases. The CDR3 spans 16 residues. Per the germline V gene, CDR1 is MNHEY and CDR2 is SMNVEV (reference sequence). The CDR3: CASSLSGTGLFNEQFF. CDR3 DNA: TGTGCCAGCAGTTTATCCGGGACAGGGTTGTTCAATGAGCAGTTCTTC.